A selection of T cell receptor beta chains follows, all from one sample in a study of blood T cells in healthy people across ages. One entry per CDR3 protein, called by TCRdb with MiXCR from the 5' RACE reads. The profile shows roughly 700,000 distinct CDR3 sequences, roughly 32% of them singletons. The specimen was blood. These receptors all stem from an elderly woman in good health. Each CDR3 is given with its conserved first and last residue. D genes are given only for firm matches. Rows give clone size only sometimes, using once, few, many, or a class for an expanded clone.

d_call clone_size j_call v_call cdr3_nt cdr3_aa
TRBD2 many TRBJ2-1 TRBV7-6 TGTGCCAGCAGCAGAGACGGGACTAGCGGGACGATCTCCTACAATGAGCAGTTCTTC CASSRDGTSGTISYNEQFF
- - TRBJ2-7 TRBV7-8 TGTGCCAGCAGCTTAAAAGGACGGAGCCCCTACGAGCAGTACTTC CASSLKGRSPYEQYF
- few TRBJ1-1 TRBV19 TGTGCCAGTAGTACCCAGACAGGGAACACTGAAGCTTTCTTT CASSTQTGNTEAFF
- - TRBJ2-5 TRBV15 TGTGTCACCAGCAGAAACAGTAGAGAGACCCAGTACTTC CVTSRNSRETQYF
- many TRBJ1-2 TRBV29-1 TGCAGCGTTGAGTCCTATGGCTACACCTTC CSVESYGYTF
- - TRBJ2-4 TRBV12-3/TRBV12-4 TGTGCCAGCAGTTCCCGGGACCCCGTGAACATTCAGTACTTC CASSSRDPVNIQYF
- - TRBJ2-1 TRBV6-4 TGTGCCAGCAGTGACTCTCACAATGAGCAGTTCTTC CASSDSHNEQFF
TRBD2 - TRBJ2-1 TRBV19 TGTGCCACAGCCGGACTAGCGGGGCAACTAATGGAGCAGTTCTTC CATAGLAGQLMEQFF
- many TRBJ1-5 TRBV29-1 TGCAGCGTCCGCGGGAATAGCAATCAGCCCCAGCATTTT CSVRGNSNQPQHF
TRBD2 many TRBJ2-7 TRBV2 TGTGCCACTCAGGTGGGGGGGGACCCCTCCTACGAGCAGTACTTC CATQVGGDPSYEQYF
- - TRBJ2-4 TRBV21-1 TGTGCCAGCAGCAAAGGAGGACTAGCGGGTCGATCCCTAGCCAAAAACATTCAGTACTTC CASSKGGLAGRSLAKNIQYF